One and the same sample provided the 4 T cell receptor beta chains below, sequenced in a study of cytomegalovirus exposure and HLA in healthy donors. PCR employed 60 Vbeta and 13 Jbeta primers. The method was immunoSEQ multiplex PCR; TCRdb's version includes in-frame clones alone and lacks a portion of them. The sample totals some 130,000 clones; its top ten clones hold 1.5% to 2%. Sequencing used PBMCs. The origin of the receptors is a man aged 18-30 years in good health and CMV-seronegative.

The genes are TRBV28 and TRBJ1-2, with 8 bases lining up with TRBD1. The CDR3 loop spans 12 amino acids. Germline V lookup: CDR1 MDHEN, CDR2 SYDVKM. The V and J ends lost 6 bases and 8 bases, in that order; junction bases with no gene match: 5. CDR3 nucleotide sequence: TGTGCCAGCAGACTGCAGGGGGCGGGCTACACCTTC. Protein sequence: CASRLQGAGYTF.

This rearrangement joins TRBV7-2 to TRBJ2-1; D is perhaps TRBD2 (6 bases). The CDR3 is 13 residues long. Per the germline V gene, CDR1 is SGHTA and CDR2 is FQGNSA. V was cut by 5 bases and J by 4 bases, with 9 bases left in between. In DNA form, the CDR3 reads TGTGCCAGCAGCCGGGACTTGTACAATGAGCAGTTCTTC. This encodes CASSRDLYNEQFF.

The chain links TRBV27 to TRBJ2-7; tentatively, D is TRBD1 (5 bases). The CDR3 loop spans 13 amino acids. The V and J ends lost 5 bases and 0 bases respectively, with 8 bases between them. Germline values: CDR1 MNHEY, CDR2 SMNVEV (reference sequence). The CDR3 DNA is TGTGCCAGCAGTCTCGACAGCTCCTACGAGCAGTACTTC. Its protein is CASSLDSSYEQYF.

The V call is TRBV2, the J call TRBJ1-1; D is uncertain. CDR3 length equals 12 residues. Germline assignment: CDR1 SNHLY and CDR2 FYNNEI. Trimming left V 6 bases short and J 1 base short, with 6 bases between. The CDR3 DNA reads TGTGCCAGCAGACAGAGGAACACTGAAGCTTTCTTT. Translating it yields CASRQRNTEAFF.